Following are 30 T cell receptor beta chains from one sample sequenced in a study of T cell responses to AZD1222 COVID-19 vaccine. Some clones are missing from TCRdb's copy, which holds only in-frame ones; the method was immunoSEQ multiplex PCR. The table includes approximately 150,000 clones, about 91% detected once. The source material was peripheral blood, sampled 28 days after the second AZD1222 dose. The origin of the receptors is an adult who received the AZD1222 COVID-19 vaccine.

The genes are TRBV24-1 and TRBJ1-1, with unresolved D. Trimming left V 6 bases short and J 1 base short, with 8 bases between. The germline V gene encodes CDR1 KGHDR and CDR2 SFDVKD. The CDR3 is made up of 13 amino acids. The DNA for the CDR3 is TGTGCCACCAGTCAACTGGGGAACACTGAAGCTTTCTTT. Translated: CATSQLGNTEAFF.

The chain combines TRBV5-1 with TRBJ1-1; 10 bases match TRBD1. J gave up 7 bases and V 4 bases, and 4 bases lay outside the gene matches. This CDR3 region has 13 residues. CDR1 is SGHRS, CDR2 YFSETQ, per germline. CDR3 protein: CASSLGQGSEAFF. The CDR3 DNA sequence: TGCGCCAGCAGCCTGGGACAGGGGAGTGAAGCTTTCTTT.

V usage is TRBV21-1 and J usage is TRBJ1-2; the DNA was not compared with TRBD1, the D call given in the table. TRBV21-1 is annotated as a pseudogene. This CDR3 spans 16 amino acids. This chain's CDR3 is CASSQVRNKGADGYTF. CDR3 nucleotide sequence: TGTGCCAGCAGCCAAGTCCGGAATAAGGGGGCGGATGGCTACACCTTC.

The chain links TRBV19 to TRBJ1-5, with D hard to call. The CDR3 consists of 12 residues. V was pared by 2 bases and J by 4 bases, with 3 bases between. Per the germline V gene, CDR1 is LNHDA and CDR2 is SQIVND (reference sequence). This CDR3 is CASSIFNQPQHF. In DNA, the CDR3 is TGTGCCAGTAGTATATTTAATCAGCCCCAGCATTTT.

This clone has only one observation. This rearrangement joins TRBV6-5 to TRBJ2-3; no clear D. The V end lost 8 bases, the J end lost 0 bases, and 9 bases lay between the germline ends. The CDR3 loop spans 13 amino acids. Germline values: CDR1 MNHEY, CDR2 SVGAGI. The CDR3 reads CASHRSSTDTQYF. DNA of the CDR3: TGTGCCAGCCATCGCTCTAGCACAGATACGCAGTATTTT.

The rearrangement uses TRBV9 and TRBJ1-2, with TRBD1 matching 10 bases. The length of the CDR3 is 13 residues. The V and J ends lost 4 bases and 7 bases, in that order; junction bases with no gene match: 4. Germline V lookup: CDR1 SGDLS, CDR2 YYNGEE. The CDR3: CASSSRDRGGYTF. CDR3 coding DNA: TGTGCCAGCAGCTCCCGGGACAGGGGTGGCTACACCTTC.

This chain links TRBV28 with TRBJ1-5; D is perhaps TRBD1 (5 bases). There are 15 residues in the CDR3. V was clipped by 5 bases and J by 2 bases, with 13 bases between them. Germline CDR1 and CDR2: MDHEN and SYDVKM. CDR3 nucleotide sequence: TGTGCCAGCAGTCAGACCGGGGGGGGCAATCAGCCCCAGCATTTT. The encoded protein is CASSQTGGGNQPQHF.

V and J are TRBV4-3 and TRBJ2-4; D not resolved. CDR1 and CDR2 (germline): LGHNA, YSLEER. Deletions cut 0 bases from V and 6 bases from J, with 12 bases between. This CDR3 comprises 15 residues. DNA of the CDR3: TGCGCCAGCAGCCAAGATGCGGACCTCTCAAACATTCAGTACTTC. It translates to CASSQDADLSNIQYF.

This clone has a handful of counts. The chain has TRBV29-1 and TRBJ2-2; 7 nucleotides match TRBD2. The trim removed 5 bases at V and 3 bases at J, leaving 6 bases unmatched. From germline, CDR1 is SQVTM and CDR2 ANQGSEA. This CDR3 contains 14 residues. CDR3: CSVRSGVDTGELFF. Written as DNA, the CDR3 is TGCAGCGTTCGCAGCGGGGTAGACACCGGGGAGCTGTTTTTT.

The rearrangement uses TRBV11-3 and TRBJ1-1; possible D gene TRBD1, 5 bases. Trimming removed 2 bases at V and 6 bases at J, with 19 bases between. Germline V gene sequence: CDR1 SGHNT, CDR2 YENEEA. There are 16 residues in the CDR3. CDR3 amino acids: CASSLYFGGDNSEAFF. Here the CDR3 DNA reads TGTGCCAGCAGCTTATATTTTGGGGGGGATAACTCTGAAGCTTTCTTT.

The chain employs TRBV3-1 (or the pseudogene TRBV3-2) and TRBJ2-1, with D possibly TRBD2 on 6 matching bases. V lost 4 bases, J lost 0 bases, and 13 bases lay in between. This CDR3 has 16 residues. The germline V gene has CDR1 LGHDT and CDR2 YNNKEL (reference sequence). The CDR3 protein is CASSPRDSSSYNEQFF. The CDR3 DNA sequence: TGTGCCAGCAGCCCGCGGGACTCGAGCTCCTACAATGAGCAGTTCTTC.

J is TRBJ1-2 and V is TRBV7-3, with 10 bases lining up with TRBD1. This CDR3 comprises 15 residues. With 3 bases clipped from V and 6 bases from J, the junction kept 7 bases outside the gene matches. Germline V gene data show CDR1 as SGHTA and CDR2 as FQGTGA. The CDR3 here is CASSLGTGDRDGYTF. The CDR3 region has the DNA TGTGCCAGCAGCTTGGGGACAGGGGACCGTGATGGCTACACCTTC.

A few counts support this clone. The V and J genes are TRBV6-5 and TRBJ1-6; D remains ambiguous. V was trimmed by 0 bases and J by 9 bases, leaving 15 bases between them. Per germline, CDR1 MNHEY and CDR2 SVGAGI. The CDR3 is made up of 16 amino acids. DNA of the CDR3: TGTGCCAGCAGTTACTCGACCAGCCCTGCGAGTTCACCCCTCCACTTT. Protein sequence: CASSYSTSPASSPLHF.

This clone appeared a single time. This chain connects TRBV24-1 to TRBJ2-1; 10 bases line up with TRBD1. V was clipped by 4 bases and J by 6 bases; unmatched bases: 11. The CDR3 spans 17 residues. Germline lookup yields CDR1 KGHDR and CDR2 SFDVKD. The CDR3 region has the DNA TGTGCCACCAGTGAACCCGGGACAGGGGCCCCGGGCAATGAGCAGTTCTTC. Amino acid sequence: CATSEPGTGAPGNEQFF.

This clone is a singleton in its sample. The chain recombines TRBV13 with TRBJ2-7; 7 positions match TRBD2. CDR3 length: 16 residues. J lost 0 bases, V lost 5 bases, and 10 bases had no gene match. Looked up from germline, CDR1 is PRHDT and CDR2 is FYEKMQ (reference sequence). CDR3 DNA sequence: TGTGCCAGCAGCCCCCAGGGCCTAGCGGCCTCCTACGAGCAGTACTTC. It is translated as CASSPQGLAASYEQYF.

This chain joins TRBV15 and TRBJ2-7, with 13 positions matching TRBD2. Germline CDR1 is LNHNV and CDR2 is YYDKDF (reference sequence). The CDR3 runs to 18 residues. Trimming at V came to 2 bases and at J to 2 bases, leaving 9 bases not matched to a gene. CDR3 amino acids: CATSRPTSGRTRPYEQYF. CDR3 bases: TGTGCCACCAGCAGACCGACTAGCGGGAGGACGAGGCCCTACGAGCAGTACTTC.

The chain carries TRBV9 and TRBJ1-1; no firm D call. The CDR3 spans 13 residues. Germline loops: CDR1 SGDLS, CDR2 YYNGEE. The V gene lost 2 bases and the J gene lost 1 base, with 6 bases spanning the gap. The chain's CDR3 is CASSVNPNTEAFF. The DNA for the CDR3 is TGTGCCAGCAGCGTCAATCCGAACACTGAAGCTTTCTTT.

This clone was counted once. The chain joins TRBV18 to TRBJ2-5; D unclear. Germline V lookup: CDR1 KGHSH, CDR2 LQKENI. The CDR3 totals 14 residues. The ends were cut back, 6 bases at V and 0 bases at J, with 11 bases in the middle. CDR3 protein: CASSVAVDQETQYF. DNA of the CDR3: TGTGCCAGCTCGGTAGCAGTGGACCAAGAGACCCAGTACTTC.

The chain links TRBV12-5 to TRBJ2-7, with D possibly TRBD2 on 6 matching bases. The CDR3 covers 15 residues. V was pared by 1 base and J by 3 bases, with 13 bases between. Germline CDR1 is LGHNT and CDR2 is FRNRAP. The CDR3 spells CASGLGTTSHYEQYF. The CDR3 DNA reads TGTGCTAGTGGTTTGGGGACTACCTCCCACTACGAGCAGTACTTC.

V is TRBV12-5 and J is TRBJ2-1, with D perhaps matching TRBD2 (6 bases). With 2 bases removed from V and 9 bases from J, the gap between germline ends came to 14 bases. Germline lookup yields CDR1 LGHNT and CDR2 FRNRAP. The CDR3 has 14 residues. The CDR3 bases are TGTGCTAGTGGTTTGTATGGAGGGAGCGGTGAGCAGTTCTTC. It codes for CASGLYGGSGEQFF.

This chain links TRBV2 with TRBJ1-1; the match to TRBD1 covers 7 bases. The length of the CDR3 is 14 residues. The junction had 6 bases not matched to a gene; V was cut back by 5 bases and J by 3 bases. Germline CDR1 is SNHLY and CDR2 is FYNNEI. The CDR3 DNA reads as TGTGCCAGCAGTTTTACAGGGGTTGACACTGAAGCTTTCTTT. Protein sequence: CASSFTGVDTEAFF.

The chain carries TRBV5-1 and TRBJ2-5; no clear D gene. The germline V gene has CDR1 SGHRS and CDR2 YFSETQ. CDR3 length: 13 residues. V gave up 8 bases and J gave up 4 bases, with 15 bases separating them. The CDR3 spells CASRPSAGETQYF. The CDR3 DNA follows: TGCGCCAGTCGCCCCTCCGCCGGAGAGACCCAGTACTTC.

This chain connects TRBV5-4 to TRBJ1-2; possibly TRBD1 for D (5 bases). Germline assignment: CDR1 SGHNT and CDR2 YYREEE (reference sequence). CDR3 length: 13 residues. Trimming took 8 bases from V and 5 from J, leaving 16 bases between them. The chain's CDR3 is CASRGPGRYGYTF. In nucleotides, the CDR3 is TGTGCCAGTCGCGGGCCAGGGAGGTATGGCTACACCTTC.

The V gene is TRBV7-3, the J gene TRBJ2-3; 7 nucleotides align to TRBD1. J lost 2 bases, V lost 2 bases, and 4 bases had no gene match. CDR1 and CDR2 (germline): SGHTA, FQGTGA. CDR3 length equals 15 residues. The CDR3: CASSLDRAHTDTQYF. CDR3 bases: TGTGCCAGCAGCTTAGACAGGGCCCACACAGATACGCAGTATTTT.

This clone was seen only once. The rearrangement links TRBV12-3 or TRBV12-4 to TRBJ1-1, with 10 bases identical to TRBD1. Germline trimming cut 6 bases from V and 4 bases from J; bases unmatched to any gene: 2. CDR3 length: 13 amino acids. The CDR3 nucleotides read TGTGCCAGCAGCAGGACAGGGGGCACTGAAGCTTTCTTT. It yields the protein CASSRTGGTEAFF.

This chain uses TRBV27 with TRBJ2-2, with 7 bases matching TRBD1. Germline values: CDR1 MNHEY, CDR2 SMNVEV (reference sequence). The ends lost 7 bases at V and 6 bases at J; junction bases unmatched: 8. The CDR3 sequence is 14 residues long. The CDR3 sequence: CASTLGQDPGELFF. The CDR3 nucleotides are TGTGCCAGCACCCTAGGACAGGATCCCGGGGAGCTGTTTTTT.

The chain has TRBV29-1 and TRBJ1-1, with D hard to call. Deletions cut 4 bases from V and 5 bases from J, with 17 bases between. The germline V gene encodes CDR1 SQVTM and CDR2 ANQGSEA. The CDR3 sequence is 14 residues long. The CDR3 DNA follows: TGCAGCGTTGGGCGCGAGGCCCCCACGACTGAAGCTTTCTTT. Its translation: CSVGREAPTTEAFF.

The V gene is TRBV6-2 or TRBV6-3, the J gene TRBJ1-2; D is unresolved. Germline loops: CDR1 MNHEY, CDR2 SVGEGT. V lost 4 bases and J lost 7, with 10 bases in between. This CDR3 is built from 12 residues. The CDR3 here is CASSSDGRGYTF. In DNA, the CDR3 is TGTGCCAGCAGTTCCGACGGGCGTGGCTACACCTTC.

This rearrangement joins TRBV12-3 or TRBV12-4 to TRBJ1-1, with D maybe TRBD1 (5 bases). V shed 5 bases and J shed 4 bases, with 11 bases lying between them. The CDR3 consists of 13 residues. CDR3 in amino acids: CASSTGRVTEAFF. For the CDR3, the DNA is TGTGCCAGCAGTACCGGCAGGGTCACTGAAGCTTTCTTT.

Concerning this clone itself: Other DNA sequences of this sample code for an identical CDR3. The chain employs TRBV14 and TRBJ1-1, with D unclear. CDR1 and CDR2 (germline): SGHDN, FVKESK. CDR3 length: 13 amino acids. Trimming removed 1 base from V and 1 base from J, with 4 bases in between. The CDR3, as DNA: TGTGCCAGCAGCCAAGGACCGAACACTGAAGCTTTCTTT. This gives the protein CASSQGPNTEAFF.